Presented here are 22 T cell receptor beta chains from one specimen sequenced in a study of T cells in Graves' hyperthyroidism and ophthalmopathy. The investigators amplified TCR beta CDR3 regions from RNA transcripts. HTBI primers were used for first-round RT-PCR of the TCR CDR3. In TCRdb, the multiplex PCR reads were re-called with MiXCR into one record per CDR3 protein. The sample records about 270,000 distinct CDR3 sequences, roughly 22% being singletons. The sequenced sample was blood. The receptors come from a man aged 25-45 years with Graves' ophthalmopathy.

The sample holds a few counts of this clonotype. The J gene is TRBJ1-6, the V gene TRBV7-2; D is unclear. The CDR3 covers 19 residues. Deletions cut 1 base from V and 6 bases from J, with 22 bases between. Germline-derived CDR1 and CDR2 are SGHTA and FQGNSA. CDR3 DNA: TGTGCCAGCAGCTTAGTGGGATCTGGTTACAGCCTAGCTAATTCACCCCTCCACTTT. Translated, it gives CASSLVGSGYSLANSPLHF.

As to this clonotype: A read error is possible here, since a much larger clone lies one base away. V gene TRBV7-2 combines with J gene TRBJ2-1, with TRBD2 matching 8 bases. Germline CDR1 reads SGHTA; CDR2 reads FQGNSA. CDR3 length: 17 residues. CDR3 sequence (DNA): TGTGCCAACAGCTTAGGTGGTAGCGGGACAACCTACAATGAGCAGTTCTTC. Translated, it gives CANSLGGSGTTYNEQFF.

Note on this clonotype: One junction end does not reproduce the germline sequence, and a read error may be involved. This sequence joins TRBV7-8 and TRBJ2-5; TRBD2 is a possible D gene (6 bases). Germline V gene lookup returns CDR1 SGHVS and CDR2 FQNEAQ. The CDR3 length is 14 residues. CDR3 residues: CASGPSGVGETQHF. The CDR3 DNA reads TGTGCCAGCGGACCTTCGGGAGTGGGGGAGACCCAGCACTTC.

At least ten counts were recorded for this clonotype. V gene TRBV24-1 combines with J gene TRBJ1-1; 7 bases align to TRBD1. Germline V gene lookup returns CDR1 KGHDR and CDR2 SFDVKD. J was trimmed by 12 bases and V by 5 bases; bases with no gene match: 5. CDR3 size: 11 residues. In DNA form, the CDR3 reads TGTGCCACCAGTGTCGAGGGGGCGCCTTTCTTT. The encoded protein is CATSVEGAPFF.

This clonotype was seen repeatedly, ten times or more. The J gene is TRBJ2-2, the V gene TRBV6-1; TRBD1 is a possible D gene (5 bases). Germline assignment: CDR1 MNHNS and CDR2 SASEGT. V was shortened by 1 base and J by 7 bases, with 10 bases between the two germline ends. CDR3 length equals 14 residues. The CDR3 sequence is CASSEVRGYGELFF. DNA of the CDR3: TGTGCCAGCAGTGAAGTTAGGGGATACGGGGAGCTGTTTTTT.

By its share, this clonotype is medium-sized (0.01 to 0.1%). CDR3 DNA: TGTGCCAGCAGGGCGGGGGACAGGGGAACAGATACGCAGTATTTT. This encodes CASRAGDRGTDTQYF. This sequence joins TRBV12-3 or TRBV12-4 and TRBJ2-3; 10 nucleotides line up with TRBD1. The V gene end was trimmed by 6 bases and the J gene end by 3 bases; junction bases not matched to a gene: 6. The CDR3 is made up of 15 amino acids.

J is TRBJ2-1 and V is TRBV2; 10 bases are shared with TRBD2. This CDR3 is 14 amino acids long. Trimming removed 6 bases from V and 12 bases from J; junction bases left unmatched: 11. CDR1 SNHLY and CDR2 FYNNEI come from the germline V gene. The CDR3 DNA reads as TGTGCCAGCAGCGGAACCACTAGCGGGACCGGGCAGTTCTTC. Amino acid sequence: CASSGTTSGTGQFF.

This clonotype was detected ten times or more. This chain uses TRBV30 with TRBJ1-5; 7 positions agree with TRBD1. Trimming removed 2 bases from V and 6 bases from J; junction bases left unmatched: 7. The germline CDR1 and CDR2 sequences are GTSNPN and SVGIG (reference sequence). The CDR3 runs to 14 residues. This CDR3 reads CAWSIGRGVQPQHF. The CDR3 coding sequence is TGTGCCTGGAGTATCGGCAGGGGGGTTCAGCCCCAGCATTTT.

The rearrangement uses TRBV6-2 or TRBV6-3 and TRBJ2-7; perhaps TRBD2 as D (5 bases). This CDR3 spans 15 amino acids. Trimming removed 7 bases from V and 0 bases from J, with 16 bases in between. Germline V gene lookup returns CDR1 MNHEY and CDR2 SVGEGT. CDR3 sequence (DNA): TGTGCCAGCATCCTAGCCACGACGGGCTCCTACGAGCAGTACTTC. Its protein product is CASILATTGSYEQYF.

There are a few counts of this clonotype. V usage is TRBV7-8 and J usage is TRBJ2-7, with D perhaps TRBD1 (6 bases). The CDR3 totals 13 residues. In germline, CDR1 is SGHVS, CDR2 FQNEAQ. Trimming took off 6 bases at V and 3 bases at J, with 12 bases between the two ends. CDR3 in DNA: TGTGCCAGCAGGCAGGACAGAGTCTACGAGCAGTACTTC. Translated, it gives CASRQDRVYEQYF.

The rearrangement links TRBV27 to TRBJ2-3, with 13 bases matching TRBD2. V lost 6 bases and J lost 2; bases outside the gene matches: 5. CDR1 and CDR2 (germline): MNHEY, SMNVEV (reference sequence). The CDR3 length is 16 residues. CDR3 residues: CASSKTSGRLTDTQYF. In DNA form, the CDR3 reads TGTGCCAGCAGCAAGACTAGCGGGAGGCTCACAGATACGCAGTATTTT.

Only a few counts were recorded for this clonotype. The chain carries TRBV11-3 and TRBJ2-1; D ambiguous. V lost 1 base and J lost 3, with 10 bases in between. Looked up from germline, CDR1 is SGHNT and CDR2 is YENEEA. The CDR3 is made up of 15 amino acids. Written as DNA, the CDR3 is TGTGCCAGCAGCTTAGTAGGACCGGGCTACAATGAGCAGTTCTTC. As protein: CASSLVGPGYNEQFF.

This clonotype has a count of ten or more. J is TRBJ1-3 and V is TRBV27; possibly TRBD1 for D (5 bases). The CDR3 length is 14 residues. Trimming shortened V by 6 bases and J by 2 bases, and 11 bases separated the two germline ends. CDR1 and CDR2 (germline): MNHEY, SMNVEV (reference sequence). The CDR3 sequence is CASRSQGTGNTIYF. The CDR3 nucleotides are TGTGCCAGCAGGTCCCAGGGTACTGGAAACACCATATATTTT.

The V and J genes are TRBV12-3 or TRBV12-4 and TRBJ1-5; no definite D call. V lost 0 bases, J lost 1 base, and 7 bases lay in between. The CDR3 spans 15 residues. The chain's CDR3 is CASSLAGFSNQPQHF. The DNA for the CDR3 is TGTGCCAGCAGTTTAGCAGGGTTCAGCAATCAGCCCCAGCATTTT.

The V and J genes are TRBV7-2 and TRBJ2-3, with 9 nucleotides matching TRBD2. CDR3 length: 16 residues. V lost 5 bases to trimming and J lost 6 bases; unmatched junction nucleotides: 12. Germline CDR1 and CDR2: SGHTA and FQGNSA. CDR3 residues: CASSPGVAGVSDTQYF. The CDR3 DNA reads TGTGCCAGCAGCCCCGGGGTAGCGGGAGTAAGCGATACGCAGTATTTT. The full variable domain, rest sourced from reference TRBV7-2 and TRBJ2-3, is GAGVSQSPSNKVTEKGKDVELRCDPISGHTALYWYRQSLGQGLEFLIYFQGNSAPDKSGLPSDRFSAERTGGSVSTLTIQRTQQEDSAVYLCASSPGVAGVSDTQYFGPGTRLTVL.

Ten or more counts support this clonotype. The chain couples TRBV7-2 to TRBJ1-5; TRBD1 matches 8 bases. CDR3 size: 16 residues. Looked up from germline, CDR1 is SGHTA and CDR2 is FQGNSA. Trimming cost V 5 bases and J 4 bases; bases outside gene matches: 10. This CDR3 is CASSTRGQGWNQPQHF. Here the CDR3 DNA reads TGTGCCAGCAGCACCCGCGGACAGGGATGGAATCAGCCCCAGCATTTT. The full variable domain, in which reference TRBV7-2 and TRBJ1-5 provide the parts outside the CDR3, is GAGVSQSPSNKVTEKGKDVELRCDPISGHTALYWYRQSLGQGLEFLIYFQGNSAPDKSGLPSDRFSAERTGGSVSTLTIQRTQQEDSAVYLCASSTRGQGWNQPQHFGDGTRLSIL.

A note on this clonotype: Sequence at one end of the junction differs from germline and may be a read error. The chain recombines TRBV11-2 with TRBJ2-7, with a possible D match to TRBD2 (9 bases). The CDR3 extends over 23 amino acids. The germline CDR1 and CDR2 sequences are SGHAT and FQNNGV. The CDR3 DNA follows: TGTGCCAGCGGCTTCAGGGGGAGGGCAGGGGGCCCGACTAGAGCGGGAGGAACCTACGAGCAGTACTTC. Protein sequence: CASGFRGRAGGPTRAGGTYEQYF.

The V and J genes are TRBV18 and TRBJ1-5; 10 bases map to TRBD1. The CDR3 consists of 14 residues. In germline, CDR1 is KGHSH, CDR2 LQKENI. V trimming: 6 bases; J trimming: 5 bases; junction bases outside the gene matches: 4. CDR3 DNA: TGTGCCAGCTCCCGACAGGGGGCGGATCAGCCCCAGCATTTT. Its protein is CASSRQGADQPQHF.

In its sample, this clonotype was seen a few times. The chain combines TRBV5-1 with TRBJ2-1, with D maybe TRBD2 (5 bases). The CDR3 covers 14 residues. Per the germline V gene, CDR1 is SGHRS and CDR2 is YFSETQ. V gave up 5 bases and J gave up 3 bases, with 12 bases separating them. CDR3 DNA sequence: TGCGCCAGCAGGGGCGGAGGCGGCTACAATGAGCAGTTCTTC. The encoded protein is CASRGGGGYNEQFF.

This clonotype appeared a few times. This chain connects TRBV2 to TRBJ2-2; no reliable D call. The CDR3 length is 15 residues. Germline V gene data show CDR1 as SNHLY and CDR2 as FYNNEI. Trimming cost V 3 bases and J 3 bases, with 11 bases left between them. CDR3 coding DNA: TGTGCCAGCAGTGACCTACGGCCAGACACCGGGGAGCTGTTTTTT. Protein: CASSDLRPDTGELFF.

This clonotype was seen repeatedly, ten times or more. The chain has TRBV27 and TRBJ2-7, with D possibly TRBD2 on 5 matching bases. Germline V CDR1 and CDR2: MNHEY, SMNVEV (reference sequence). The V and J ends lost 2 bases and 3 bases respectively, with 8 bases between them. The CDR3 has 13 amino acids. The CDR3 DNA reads TGTGCCAGCAGTTTAAGTGGGAGCTACGAGCAGTACTTC. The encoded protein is CASSLSGSYEQYF.

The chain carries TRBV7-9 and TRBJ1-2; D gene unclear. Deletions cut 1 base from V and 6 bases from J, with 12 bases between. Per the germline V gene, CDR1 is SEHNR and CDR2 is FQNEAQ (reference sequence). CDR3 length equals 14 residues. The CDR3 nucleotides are TGTGCCAGCAGCTTAGAAGCAGTCGCCAATGGCTACACCTTC. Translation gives CASSLEAVANGYTF.